A single sample gave rise to the 20 T cell receptor beta chains below, sequenced in a study of Ad26.COV2.S vaccination and SARS-CoV-2 variants. The protocol was immunoSEQ multiplex PCR, while the TCRdb copy is restricted to in-frame clones and leaves out a portion. Of 300,000 to 400,000 clones in the sample, about 86% are singletons; the top ten hold over 8.5%. Treatment denoted: over 15 received Ad26.COV2.S at low or high dose, single or two shots; about 5 received placebo; per-sample allocation not given. Repertoires come from day 63 after the first vaccine or placebo injection. Sequenced here: peripheral blood, sampled in a trial of Ad26.COV2.S vaccine versus placebo. The receptor set was obtained from a person between 18 and 65 years old who received the Ad26.COV2.S COVID-19 vaccine or a placebo.

The chain links TRBV28 to TRBJ2-7; perhaps D is TRBD1 or TRBD2 (5 bases each). This CDR3 is 15 amino acids long. CDR1 and CDR2 from the germline V gene are MDHEN and SYDVKM. V was clipped by 7 bases and J by 3 bases, with 19 bases between them. CDR3 DNA sequence: TGTGCCAGCAAAGGGACCGATAAACAATACTACGAGCAGTACTTC. This translates into CASKGTDKQYYEQYF.

V gene TRBV3-1 (or the pseudogene TRBV3-2) combines with J gene TRBJ2-2; D is unresolved. Trimming removed 2 bases from V and 6 bases from J, with 10 bases in between. Per the germline V gene, CDR1 is LGHDT and CDR2 is YNNKEL (reference sequence). The CDR3 covers 14 residues. The CDR3 DNA sequence: TGTGCCAGCAGCCAAAACTTAGCCCCCGGGGAGCTGTTTTTT. Its translation: CASSQNLAPGELFF.

In its sample, this clone was seen a few times. The J gene is TRBJ1-6, the V gene TRBV7-3; D gene unclear. CDR1 is SGHTA and CDR2 is FQGTGA in the germline V gene. This CDR3 spans 17 amino acids. V was trimmed by 2 bases and J by 0 bases, leaving 11 bases between them. The CDR3 region is CASSLHSRASYNSPLHF. The CDR3 DNA is TGTGCCAGCAGCTTACACAGTCGGGCCTCCTATAATTCACCCCTCCACTTT. Combining the CDR3 with reference TRBV7-3 and TRBJ1-6 gives the whole variable domain GAGVSQTPSNKVTEKGKYVELRCDPISGHTALYWYRQSLGQGPEFLIYFQGTGAADDSGLPNDRFFAVRPEGSVSTLKIQRTERGDSAVYLCASSLHSRASYNSPLHFGNGTRLTVT.

The CDR3 DNA sequence: TGTGCCAGCAGCCGAAAGGGGAGCTCTGGAAACACCATATATTTT. This codes for CASSRKGSSGNTIYF. The V and J genes are TRBV21-1 and TRBJ1-3. TRBV21-1 is classified as a pseudogene. The CDR3 totals 15 residues.

The chain carries TRBV7-6 and TRBJ2-1; 9 bases match TRBD1. There are 14 residues in the CDR3. V was clipped by 5 bases and J by 9 bases; unmatched bases: 8. Germline assignment: CDR1 SGHVS and CDR2 FNYEAQ. CDR3 nucleotide sequence: TGTGCCAGCAGCCCCACAGGGGGCTGGAGTGAGCAGTTCTTC. Its protein is CASSPTGGWSEQFF.

The count of this clone is one. The chain uses TRBV11-2 and TRBJ2-2; no definite D call. This CDR3 is built from 13 residues. Trimming removed 4 bases from V and 1 base from J, with 4 bases in between. Per the germline V gene, CDR1 is SGHAT and CDR2 is FQNNGV. CDR3 nucleotide sequence: TGTGCCAGCAGCTCTATGAACACCGGGGAGCTGTTTTTT. Its translation: CASSSMNTGELFF.

The J gene is TRBJ2-3, the V gene TRBV29-1; D call uncertain. CDR1 is SQVTM, CDR2 ANQGSEA, per germline. CDR3 length: 13 amino acids. The ends were cut back, 4 bases at V and 0 bases at J, with 8 bases in the middle. The CDR3, as DNA: TGCAGCGTTGTAGGTACTAGCACAGATACGCAGTATTTT. Its translation: CSVVGTSTDTQYF.

The V gene is TRBV7-9, the J gene TRBJ1-1, with D perhaps TRBD1 (5 bases). The germline V gene encodes CDR1 SEHNR and CDR2 FQNEAQ (reference sequence). V lost 3 bases to trimming and J lost 3 bases, with 8 bases between them. The CDR3 length is 13 residues. The CDR3 here is CASSFGTYTEAFF. DNA of the CDR3: TGTGCCAGCAGCTTTGGGACTTACACTGAAGCTTTCTTT.

This clone showed up just once. This chain joins TRBV6-5 and TRBJ2-3, with 13 nucleotides matching TRBD2. Germline V gives CDR1 MNHEY, CDR2 SVGAGI. The CDR3 runs 14 residues. The ends lost 7 bases at V and 9 bases at J; junction bases unmatched: 7. CDR3 residues: CASIGTSGAGTQYF. The CDR3 DNA reads as TGTGCCAGCATTGGGACTAGCGGGGCTGGGACGCAGTATTTT.

The table lists this clone with a count of one. The V and J genes are TRBV10-2 and TRBJ1-1; 12 nucleotides agree with TRBD1. Germline lookup yields CDR1 WSHSY and CDR2 SAAADI. This CDR3 is built from 14 residues. The V gene end was trimmed by 0 bases and the J gene end by 11 bases; junction bases not matched to a gene: 4. In nucleotides, the CDR3 is TGCGCCAGCAGTGAGTCCCGGGACAGGGGGCTTGCTTTCTTT. Translation: CASSESRDRGLAFF.

The V gene is TRBV9, the J gene TRBJ2-7, with 8 positions matching TRBD1. The length of the CDR3 is 14 residues. The V and J ends lost 4 bases and 1 base, in that order; junction bases with no gene match: 4. Germline V gives CDR1 SGDLS, CDR2 YYNGEE. The CDR3 here is CASSPWTGSYEQYF. The DNA of the CDR3 is TGTGCCAGCAGCCCCTGGACAGGGTCCTACGAGCAGTACTTC.

The chain joins TRBV13 to TRBJ1-3, with D perhaps matching TRBD1 (5 bases). The CDR3 has 15 residues. Germline CDR1 and CDR2: PRHDT and FYEKMQ (reference sequence). Trimming took off 2 bases at V and 7 bases at J, with 15 bases between the two ends. In DNA, the CDR3 is TGTGCCAGCAGCTTAAGTCAGGGAGTGAGCAACACCATATATTTT. Translation gives CASSLSQGVSNTIYF. Based on the CDR3 plus reference TRBV13 and TRBJ1-3, the full variable domain is AAGVIQSPRHLIKEKRETATLKCYPIPRHDTVYWYQQGPGQDPQFLISFYEKMQSDKGSIPDRFSAQQFSDYHSELNMSSLELGDSALYFCASSLSQGVSNTIYFGEGSWLTVV.

CDR3 sequence (DNA): TGCGCCAGCAGCCAAGATAGCGGACAGTACACCGGGGAGCTGTTTTTT. It translates to CASSQDSGQYTGELFF. This rearrangement joins TRBV4-1 to TRBJ2-2, with D tentatively TRBD1 or TRBD2 (6 bases each). V was clipped by 0 bases and J by 3 bases, with 11 bases between them. The germline V gene has CDR1 MGHRA and CDR2 YSYEKL. The CDR3 totals 16 residues.

The chain combines TRBV4-1 with TRBJ2-1; D possibly corresponds to TRBD1 (6 bases). The germline CDR1 and CDR2 sequences are MGHRA and YSYEKL. The length of the CDR3 is 12 residues. V lost 2 bases and J 7 bases, leaving 6 bases between the germline ends. CDR3 coding DNA: TGCGCCAGCAGCCAAACAGGGAATGAGCAGTTCTTC. Its protein product is CASSQTGNEQFF.

The chain is built from TRBV24-1 and TRBJ1-4; 9 bases align to TRBD1. Germline V gene lookup returns CDR1 KGHDR and CDR2 SFDVKD. The CDR3 totals 15 residues. Losses at the gene ends were 4 bases for V and 6 bases for J; bases not matched to a gene: 5. The CDR3 nucleotides read TGTGCCACCAGTGACCCGGGACAGGGTCATGAAAAACTGTTTTTT. Translation: CATSDPGQGHEKLFF.

The V and J genes are TRBV4-3 and TRBJ2-2, with 10 nucleotides matching TRBD1. CDR3 length: 15 amino acids. The V and J ends lost 3 bases and 7 bases, in that order; junction bases with no gene match: 5. The V gene's germline CDR1 is LGHNA and CDR2 YSLEER. Here the CDR3 reads CASSHRQGANGELFF. The DNA of the CDR3 is TGCGCCAGCAGCCACCGACAGGGGGCAAACGGGGAGCTGTTTTTT.

The chain has TRBV19 and TRBJ1-6; 7 nucleotides match TRBD1. J was trimmed by 8 bases and V by 5 bases; bases with no gene match: 9. The V gene's germline CDR1 is LNHDA and CDR2 SQIVND (reference sequence). This CDR3 comprises 15 residues. The CDR3 here is CASSLATGVDSPLHF. DNA for the CDR3: TGTGCCAGTAGTTTAGCTACAGGGGTGGATTCACCCCTCCACTTT. The complete variable domain, with remaining parts taken from reference TRBV19 and TRBJ1-6, reads DGGITQSPKYLFRKEGQNVTLSCEQNLNHDAMYWYRQDPGQGLRLIYYSQIVNDFQKGDIAEGYSVSREKKESFPLTVTSAQKNPTAFYLCASSLATGVDSPLHFGNGTRLTVT.

The genes are TRBV28 and TRBJ1-1; D might be TRBD1 (5 bases). V shed 3 bases and J shed 1 base, with 15 bases lying between them. Germline V gives CDR1 MDHEN, CDR2 SYDVKM. The CDR3 runs 16 residues. The CDR3 DNA is TGTGCCAGCAGTTTTCGGGGCCTATCCAAGAACACTGAAGCTTTCTTT. It codes for CASSFRGLSKNTEAFF.

The V call is TRBV6-5, the J call TRBJ1-4, with no clear D. V was clipped by 4 bases and J by 6 bases, with 6 bases between them. The CDR3 covers 12 residues. Germline lookup yields CDR1 MNHEY and CDR2 SVGAGI. CDR3 residues: CASSSDDEKLFF. The CDR3 nucleotides are TGTGCCAGCAGTTCTGACGATGAAAAACTGTTTTTT.

This chain links TRBV28 with TRBJ1-2; D gene uncertain. Germline-derived CDR1 and CDR2 are MDHEN and SYDVKM. This CDR3 has 14 residues. Trimming pared 6 bases from V and 9 bases from J, leaving 20 bases between. The chain's CDR3 is CASSSTVAKESYTF. As DNA, the CDR3 is TGTGCCAGCAGCTCGACCGTAGCTAAAGAGAGCTACACCTTC.